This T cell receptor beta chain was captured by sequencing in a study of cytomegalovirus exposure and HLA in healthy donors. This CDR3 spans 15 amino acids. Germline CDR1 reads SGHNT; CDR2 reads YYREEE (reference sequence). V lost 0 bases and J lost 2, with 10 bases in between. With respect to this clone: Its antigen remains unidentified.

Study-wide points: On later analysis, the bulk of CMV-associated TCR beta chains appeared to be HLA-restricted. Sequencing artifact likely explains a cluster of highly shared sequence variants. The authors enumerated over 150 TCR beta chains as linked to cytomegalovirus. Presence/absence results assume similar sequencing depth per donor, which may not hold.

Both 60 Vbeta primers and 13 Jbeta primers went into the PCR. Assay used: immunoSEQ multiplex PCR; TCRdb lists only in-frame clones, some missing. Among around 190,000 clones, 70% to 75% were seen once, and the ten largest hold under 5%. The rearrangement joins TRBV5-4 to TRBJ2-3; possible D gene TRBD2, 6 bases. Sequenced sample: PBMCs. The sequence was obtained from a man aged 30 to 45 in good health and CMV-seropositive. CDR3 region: CASSLGGTSTDTQYF. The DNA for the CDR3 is TGTGCCAGCAGCTTGGGCGGGACCTCCACAGATACGCAGTATTTT.